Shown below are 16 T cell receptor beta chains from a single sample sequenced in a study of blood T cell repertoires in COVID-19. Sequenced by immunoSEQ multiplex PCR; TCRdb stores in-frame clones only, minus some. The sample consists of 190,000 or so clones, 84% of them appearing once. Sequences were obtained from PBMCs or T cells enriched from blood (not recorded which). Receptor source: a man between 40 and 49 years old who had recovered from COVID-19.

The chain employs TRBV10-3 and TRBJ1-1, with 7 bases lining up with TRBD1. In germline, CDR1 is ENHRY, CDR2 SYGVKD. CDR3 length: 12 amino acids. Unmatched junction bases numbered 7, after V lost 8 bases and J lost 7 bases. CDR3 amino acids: CAIGRQGVEAFF. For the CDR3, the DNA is TGTGCCATCGGTAGACAGGGCGTTGAAGCTTTCTTT.

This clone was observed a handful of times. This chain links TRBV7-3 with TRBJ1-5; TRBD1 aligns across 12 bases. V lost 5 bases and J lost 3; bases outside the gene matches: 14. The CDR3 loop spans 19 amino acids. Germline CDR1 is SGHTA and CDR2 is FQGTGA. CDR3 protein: CASSPGTGGGWKINQPQHF. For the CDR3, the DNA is TGTGCCAGCAGCCCGGGGACAGGGGGCGGCTGGAAAATCAATCAGCCCCAGCATTTT.

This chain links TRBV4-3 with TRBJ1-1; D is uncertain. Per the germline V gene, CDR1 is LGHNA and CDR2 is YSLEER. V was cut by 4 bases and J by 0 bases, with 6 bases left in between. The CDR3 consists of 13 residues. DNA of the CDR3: TGCGCCAGCAGCCCTCAGATGAACACTGAAGCTTTCTTT. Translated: CASSPQMNTEAFF.

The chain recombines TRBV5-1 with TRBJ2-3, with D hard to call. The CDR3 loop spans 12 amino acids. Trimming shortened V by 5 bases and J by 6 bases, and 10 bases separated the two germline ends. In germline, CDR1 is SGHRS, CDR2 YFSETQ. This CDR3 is CASSGLGDTQYF. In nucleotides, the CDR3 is TGCGCCAGCAGTGGCCTGGGCGATACGCAGTATTTT.

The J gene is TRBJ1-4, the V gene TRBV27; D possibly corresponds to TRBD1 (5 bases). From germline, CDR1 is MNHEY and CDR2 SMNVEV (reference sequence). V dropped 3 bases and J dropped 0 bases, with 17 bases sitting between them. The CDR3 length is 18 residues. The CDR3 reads CASSLGRGTSPTNEKLFF. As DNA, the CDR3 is TGTGCCAGCAGTTTGGGTCGGGGGACCAGCCCAACTAATGAAAAACTGTTTTTT.

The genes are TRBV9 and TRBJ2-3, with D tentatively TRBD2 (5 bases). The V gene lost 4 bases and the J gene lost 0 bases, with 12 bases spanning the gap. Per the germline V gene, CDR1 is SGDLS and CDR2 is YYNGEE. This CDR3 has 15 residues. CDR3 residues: CASSKRGSSTDTQYF. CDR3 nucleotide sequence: TGTGCCAGCAGCAAACGGGGTTCTAGCACAGATACGCAGTATTTT.

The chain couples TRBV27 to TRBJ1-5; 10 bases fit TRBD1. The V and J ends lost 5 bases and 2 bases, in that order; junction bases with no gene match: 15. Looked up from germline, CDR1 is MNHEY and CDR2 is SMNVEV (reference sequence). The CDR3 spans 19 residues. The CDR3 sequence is CASSLYGTGALGRNQPQHF. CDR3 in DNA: TGTGCCAGCAGTCTTTACGGGACAGGGGCTCTAGGGCGCAATCAGCCCCAGCATTTT.

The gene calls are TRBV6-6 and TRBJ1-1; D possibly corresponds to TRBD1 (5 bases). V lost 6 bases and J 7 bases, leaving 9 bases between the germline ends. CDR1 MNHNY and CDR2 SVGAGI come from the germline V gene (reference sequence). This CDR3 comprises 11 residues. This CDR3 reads CASSAGFEAFF. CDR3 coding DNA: TGTGCCAGCAGCGCAGGGTTTGAAGCTTTCTTT.

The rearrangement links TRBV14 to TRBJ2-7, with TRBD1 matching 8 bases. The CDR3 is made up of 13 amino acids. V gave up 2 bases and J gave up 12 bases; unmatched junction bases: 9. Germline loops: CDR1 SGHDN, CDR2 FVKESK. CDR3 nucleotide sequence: TGTGCCAGCAGCCAAACCCCGGGACAGGTCTGGTACTTC. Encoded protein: CASSQTPGQVWYF. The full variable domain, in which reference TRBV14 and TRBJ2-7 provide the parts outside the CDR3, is EAGVTQFPSHSVIEKGQTVTLRCDPISGHDNLYWYRRVMGKEIKFLLHFVKESKQDESGMPNNRFLAERTGGTYSTLKVQPAELEDSGVYFCASSQTPGQVWYFGPGTRLTVT.

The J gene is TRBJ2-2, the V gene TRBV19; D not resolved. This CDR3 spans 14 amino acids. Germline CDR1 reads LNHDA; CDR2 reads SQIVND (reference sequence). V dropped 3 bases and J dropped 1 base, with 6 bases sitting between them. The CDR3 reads CASSMRGNTGELFF. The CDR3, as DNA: TGTGCCAGTAGTATGCGTGGGAACACCGGGGAGCTGTTTTTT.

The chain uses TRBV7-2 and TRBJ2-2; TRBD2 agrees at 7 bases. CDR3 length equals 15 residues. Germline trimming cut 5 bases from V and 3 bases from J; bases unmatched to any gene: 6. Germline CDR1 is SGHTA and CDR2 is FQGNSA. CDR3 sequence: CASSPGGGYTGELFF. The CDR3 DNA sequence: TGTGCCAGCAGCCCGGGGGGTGGATACACCGGGGAGCTGTTTTTT.

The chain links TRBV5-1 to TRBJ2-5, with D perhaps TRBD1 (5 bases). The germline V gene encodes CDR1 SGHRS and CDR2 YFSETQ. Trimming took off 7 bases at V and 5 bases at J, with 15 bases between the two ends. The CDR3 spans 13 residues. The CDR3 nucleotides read TGCGCCAGCCGCCCGGCCCCAGGGGAGACCCAGTACTTC. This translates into CASRPAPGETQYF.

The CDR3 protein is CASSQAAGISRDSPLHF. CDR3 DNA: TGCGCCAGCAGCCAAGCTGCGGGGATCTCAAGGGATTCACCCCTCCACTTT. The chain combines TRBV4-1 with TRBJ1-6; D call uncertain. Germline V CDR1 and CDR2: MGHRA, YSYEKL. The CDR3 is 17 amino acids. V was cut by 1 base and J by 8 bases, with 18 bases left in between.

The CDR3 DNA sequence: TGCAGTGCTAGTTACAGGGACTCTGGAAACACCATATATTTT. It yields the protein CSASYRDSGNTIYF. The gene calls are TRBV20-1 and TRBJ1-3; weak D call: TRBD1 (6 bases). Per the germline V gene, CDR1 is DFQATT and CDR2 is SNEGSKA (reference sequence). Deletions cut 3 bases from V and 0 bases from J, with 9 bases between. CDR3 size: 14 residues.

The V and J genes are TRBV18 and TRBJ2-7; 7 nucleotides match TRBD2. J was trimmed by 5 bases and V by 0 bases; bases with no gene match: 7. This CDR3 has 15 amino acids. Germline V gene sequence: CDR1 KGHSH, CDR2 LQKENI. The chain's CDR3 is CASSPPGLPPDEQYF. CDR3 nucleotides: TGTGCCAGCTCACCACCGGGACTACCTCCGGACGAGCAGTACTTC. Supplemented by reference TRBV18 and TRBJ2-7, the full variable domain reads NAGVMQNPRHLVRRRGQEARLRCSPMKGHSHVYWYRQLPEEGLKFMVYLQKENIIDESGMPKERFSAEFPKEGPSILRIQQVVRGDSAAYFCASSPPGLPPDEQYFGPGTRLTVT.

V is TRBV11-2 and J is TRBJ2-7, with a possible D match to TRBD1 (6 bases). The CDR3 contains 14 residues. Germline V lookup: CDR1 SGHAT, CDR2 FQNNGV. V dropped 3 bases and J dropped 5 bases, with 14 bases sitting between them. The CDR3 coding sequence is TGTGCCAGCAGCTTTGGACAGACAAAGCACGAGCAGTACTTC. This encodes CASSFGQTKHEQYF.